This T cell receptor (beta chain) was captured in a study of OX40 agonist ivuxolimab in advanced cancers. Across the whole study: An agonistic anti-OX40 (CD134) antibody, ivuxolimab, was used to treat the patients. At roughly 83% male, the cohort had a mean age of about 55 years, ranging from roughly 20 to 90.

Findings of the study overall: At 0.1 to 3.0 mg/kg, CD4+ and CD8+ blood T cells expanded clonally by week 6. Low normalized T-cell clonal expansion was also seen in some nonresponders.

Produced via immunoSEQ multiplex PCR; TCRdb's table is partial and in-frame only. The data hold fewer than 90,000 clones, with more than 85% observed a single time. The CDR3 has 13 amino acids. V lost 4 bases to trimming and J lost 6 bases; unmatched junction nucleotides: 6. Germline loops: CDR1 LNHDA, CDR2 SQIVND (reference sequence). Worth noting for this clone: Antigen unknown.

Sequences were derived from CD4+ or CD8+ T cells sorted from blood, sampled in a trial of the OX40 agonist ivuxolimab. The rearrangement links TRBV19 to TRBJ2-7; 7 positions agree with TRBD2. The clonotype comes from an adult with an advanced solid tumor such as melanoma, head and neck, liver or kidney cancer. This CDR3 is CASSSGSFSEQYF. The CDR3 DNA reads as TGTGCCAGTAGTAGCGGGAGCTTTAGCGAGCAGTACTTC.